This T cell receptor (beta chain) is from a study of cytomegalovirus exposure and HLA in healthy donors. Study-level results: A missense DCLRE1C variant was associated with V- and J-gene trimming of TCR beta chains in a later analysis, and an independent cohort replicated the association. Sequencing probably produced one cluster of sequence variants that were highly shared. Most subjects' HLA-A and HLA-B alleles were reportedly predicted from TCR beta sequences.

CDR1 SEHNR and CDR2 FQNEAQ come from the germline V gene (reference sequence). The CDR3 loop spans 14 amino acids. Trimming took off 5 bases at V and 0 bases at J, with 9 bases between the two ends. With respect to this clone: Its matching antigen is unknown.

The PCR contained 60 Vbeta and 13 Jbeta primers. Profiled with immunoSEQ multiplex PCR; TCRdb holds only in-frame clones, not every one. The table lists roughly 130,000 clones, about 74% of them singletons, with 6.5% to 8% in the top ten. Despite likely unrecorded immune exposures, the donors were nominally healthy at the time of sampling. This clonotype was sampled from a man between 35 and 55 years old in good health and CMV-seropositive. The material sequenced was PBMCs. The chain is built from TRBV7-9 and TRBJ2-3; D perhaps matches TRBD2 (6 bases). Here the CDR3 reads CASSPGTSTDTQYF. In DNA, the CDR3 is TGTGCCAGCAGCCCCGGGACTAGCACAGATACGCAGTATTTT.